This is a list of T cell receptor beta chains from one sample in a study of response to subunit inactivated influenza vaccine. TCRdb passed the RT-PCR reads through MiXCR, listing each CDR3 protein once. The sample has about 570,000 distinct CDR3 sequences, around 10% seen once. These records were also assigned to another study, of T cells expressing NK-cell markers.

The sample consisted of PBMCs from blood, taken on the day of vaccination. All receptors derive from a man in his fifties or sixties who received an inactivated influenza vaccine. The CDR3 runs from the conserved cysteine through the conserved F or W. D genes are given only for firm matches. Clone size is shown for a subset of rows, as once, few, many or a class of expanded clone.

12 | TRBJ1-2 | NA | TRBV29-1 | NA | TGCGGAAGCGGGGCAGGAGGTTCTGGCTACACCTTC | CGSGAGGSGYTF
16 | TRBJ1-5 | few | TRBV4-1 | TRBD1 | TGCGCCAGCAGCCACCCCGGGACAGGGAGGGGGCAGCCCCAGCATTTT | CASSHPGTGRGQPQHF
15 | TRBJ2-2 | few | TRBV27 | TRBD2 | TGTGCCAGCAGTGGACTAGCGGGACGTACCGGGGAGCTGTTTTTT | CASSGLAGRTGELFF
13 | TRBJ1-5 | few | TRBV5-1 | NA | TGCGCCAGCAGCCTCGACCACTTACAGCCCCAGCATTTT | CASSLDHLQPQHF
15 | TRBJ1-6 | NA | TRBV6-2/TRBV6-3 | NA | TGTGCCAGCAGTAACACGGACGGCGGCCTATTCACCCTCCACTTT | CASSNTDGGLFTLHF
16 | TRBJ2-2 | NA | TRBV3-1 | NA | TGTGCCAGCAGCCCCCAACGTGGGGGGGCCGCCGAGGAGCTGTTTTTT | CASSPQRGGAAEELFF
12 | TRBJ2-7 | NA | TRBV20-1 | NA | TGCAGTGCTACCCCTGAGACCTACGAGCAGTACTTC | CSATPETYEQYF
15 | TRBJ2-7 | NA | TRBV20-1 | TRBD1 | TGCAGTGCCGACGCCCCCGGGACAGGGCCCTACGAGCAGTACTTC | CSADAPGTGPYEQYF
14 | TRBJ2-5 | many | TRBV12-3/TRBV12-4 | NA | TGTGCCAGCAGTTTAGATTTGACGTTAAAGACCCAGTACTTC | CASSLDLTLKTQYF
15 | TRBJ2-5 | few | TRBV29-1 | TRBD2 | TGCAGCGTTGGTAGTTTAGCGGGGGTCCAAGAGACCCAGTACTTC | CSVGSLAGVQETQYF
15 | TRBJ1-1 | NA | TRBV27 | NA | TGTGCCAGCAGTGTCAAACAGGTGTGGGGCACTGAAGCTTTCTTT | CASSVKQVWGTEAFF
16 | TRBJ2-3 | few | TRBV28 | NA | TGTGCCAGCAGTCCAGCAGGGTCGGGCGGCACAGATACGCAGTATTTT | CASSPAGSGGTDTQYF
16 | TRBJ2-1 | NA | TRBV6-1 | TRBD1 | TGTGCCAGCAGCGCCCACGACAGGGGCTCCTACAATGAGCAGTTCTTC | CASSAHDRGSYNEQFF
13 | TRBJ2-7 | many | TRBV20-1 | TRBD2 | TGCAGTGCTAGCGGGAGGAGGTCCTACGAGCAGTACTTC | CSASGRRSYEQYF
14 | TRBJ2-7 | NA | TRBV19 | NA | TGTGCCAGTAGTATCTCCAGGGGCGAGTACGAGCAGTACTTC | CASSISRGEYEQYF
16 | TRBJ2-3 | NA | TRBV5-4 | NA | TGTGCCAGCAGCTTGGCCCAGGCTAGCGGCACAGATACGCAGTATTTT | CASSLAQASGTDTQYF
14 | TRBJ2-7 | NA | TRBV5-1 | TRBD1 | TGCGCCAGCAGCTCAACCGGGGACAGCACCGAGCAGTACTTC | CASSSTGDSTEQYF
14 | TRBJ1-6 | NA | TRBV28 | NA | TGTGCCAGCAGTTTTTCGAAAAGCCATTCACCCCTCCACTTT | CASSFSKSHSPLHF
14 | TRBJ1-1 | NA | TRBV5-1 | NA | TGCGCCAGCGGGGTGAGCCCTATGAACACTGAAGCTTTCTTT | CASGVSPMNTEAFF
15 | TRBJ1-6 | few | TRBV6-5 | NA | TGTGCCAGCAGTTACCGGGGGCCTAAGAATTCACCCCTCCACTTT | CASSYRGPKNSPLHF
15 | TRBJ2-1 | few | TRBV3-1 | NA | TGTGCCAGCAGCCGGAAGGGGGGGGGCTACAATGAGCAGTTCTTC | CASSRKGGGYNEQFF
15 | TRBJ2-5 | once | TRBV28 | NA | TGTGCCAGCAGTCCGCGGGCCGCGGGATGGGAGACCCAGTACTTC | CASSPRAAGWETQYF
15 | TRBJ1-3 | NA | TRBV9 | NA | TGTGCCAGCACACCGGGGGATAGGTCTGGAAACACCATATATTTT | CASTPGDRSGNTIYF
16 | TRBJ2-7 | few | TRBV7-9 | NA | TGTGCCAGCAGCTTAGGTACCGGAGGGACCGCCTACGAGCAGTACTTC | CASSLGTGGTAYEQYF
15 | TRBJ2-7 | few | TRBV28 | TRBD2 | TGTGCCAGCAGTCCTAGCGGTTACATTACCTACGAGCAGTACTTC | CASSPSGYITYEQYF
13 | TRBJ2-7 | NA | TRBV4-2 | NA | TGTGCCAGCAGCCAGCCGGGACATGAGGAGCAGTACTTC | CASSQPGHEEQYF
15 | TRBJ1-3 | few | TRBV20-1 | NA | TGCAGTGCTAGAGTCGCCGGTCTAGATGGAAACACCATATATTTT | CSARVAGLDGNTIYF
18 | TRBJ2-2 | many | TRBV3-1 | NA | TGTGCCAGCAGCCAAGATTATCCCAGCGGACCGAACACCGGGGAGCTGTTTTTT | CASSQDYPSGPNTGELFF
16 | TRBJ1-1 | NA | TRBV7-9 | TRBD1 | TGTGCCAGCAGCCACTCCCGGACAGGGATGTTGAGTGAAGCTTTCTTT | CASSHSRTGMLSEAFF
14 | TRBJ2-1 | NA | TRBV5-1 | NA | TGCGCCAGCAGCTGGGATGGGCCGTACAATGAGCAGTTCTTC | CASSWDGPYNEQFF
15 | TRBJ2-1 | many | TRBV12-3/TRBV12-4 | TRBD1 | TGTGCCAGCACTCCCCGGGGGACAGGGTACAATGAGCAGTTCTTC | CASTPRGTGYNEQFF
13 | TRBJ2-7 | few | TRBV20-1 | TRBD1 | TGCAGTGCTAGAGATCAGGGGGACTACGAGCAGTACTTC | CSARDQGDYEQYF
16 | TRBJ2-3 | NA | TRBV12-3/TRBV12-4 | TRBD2 | TGTGCCAGCAGTTTTGCAGCGGGGGGCGGAGGGGATACGCAGTATTTT | CASSFAAGGGGDTQYF
15 | TRBJ2-1 | NA | TRBV7-9 | NA | TGTGCCAGCAGAAACGGGATTAGCTCCTACAATGAGCAGTTCTTC | CASRNGISSYNEQFF
14 | TRBJ1-4 | few | TRBV7-9 | NA | TGTGCCAGCAGCTTATCAGGGGCTAATGAAAAACTGTTTTTT | CASSLSGANEKLFF
16 | TRBJ2-1 | few | TRBV4-2 | TRBD2 | TGTGCCAGCAGCCAAGGGGGACTAAGGTCCTACAATGAGCAGTTCTTC | CASSQGGLRSYNEQFF
15 | TRBJ2-3 | few | TRBV20-1 | NA | TGCAGTGCTGAGTCACCTCGGGGGTCAGCAGATACGCAGTATTTT | CSAESPRGSADTQYF
13 | TRBJ2-7 | few | TRBV7-2 | NA | TGTGCCAGCAGCATACACCCGACCTACGAGCAGTACTTC | CASSIHPTYEQYF
13 | TRBJ1-2 | NA | TRBV29-1 | NA | TGCAGCGTTGAGCCAGCTGCTAACTATGGCTACACCTTC | CSVEPAANYGYTF
15 | TRBJ2-7 | few | TRBV20-1 | NA | TGCAGTGCTAGAGTAGGGAGCCTCTTCTCCTACGAGCAGTACTTC | CSARVGSLFSYEQYF
14 | TRBJ1-6 | NA | TRBV6-2/TRBV6-3 | TRBD1 | TGTGCCAGCAGCCGAGGGGGACAGACTTCACCCCTCCACTTT | CASSRGGQTSPLHF
18 | TRBJ2-1 | NA | TRBV27 | NA | TGTGCCAGCAGACTAGGACCGTCCGACCCGGGGATAGGCAATGAGCAGTTCTTC | CASRLGPSDPGIGNEQFF
14 | TRBJ2-1 | NA | TRBV9 | TRBD2 | TGTGCCAGCAGCGTAGGACCTAGCGGGAATGAGCAGTTCTTC | CASSVGPSGNEQFF
15 | TRBJ2-5 | NA | TRBV29-1 | TRBD2 | TGCAGCGCCTCAGCCGGGACTAGCAGTGAAGAGACCCAGTACTTC | CSASAGTSSEETQYF
13 | TRBJ2-2 | NA | TRBV10-3 | TRBD2 | TGTGCCACGCGGACTAGCGATGTCGGGGAGCTGTTTTTT | CATRTSDVGELFF
12 | TRBJ2-7 | few | TRBV24-1 | NA | TGTGCCACCAGTAGTACAGGGAACGAGCAGTACTTC | CATSSTGNEQYF
17 | TRBJ2-1 | NA | TRBV12-3/TRBV12-4 | TRBD2 | TGTGCCAGCAGTTTGACTAGCGGGGGGCCCACGTACAATGAGCAGTTCTTC | CASSLTSGGPTYNEQFF
16 | TRBJ2-1 | few | TRBV7-2 | TRBD2 | TGTGCCAGCAGCCGGGAGGGGGGCGTTGGCTACAATGAGCAGTTCTTC | CASSREGGVGYNEQFF
13 | TRBJ1-1 | few | TRBV19 | NA | TGTGCCAGTAGTATAGCCCATGAGACTGAAGCTTTCTTT | CASSIAHETEAFF
18 | TRBJ2-3 | few | TRBV28 | TRBD1 | TGTGCCAGTAAAAGTGGCAGCTTTCCAGGGGGAGATACAGATACGCAGTATTTT | CASKSGSFPGGDTDTQYF
14 | TRBJ2-7 | few | TRBV5-8 | NA | TGTGCCAGCAGCTTGGTTCCAGGGAGGAACGAGCAGTACTTC | CASSLVPGRNEQYF
15 | TRBJ2-6 | many | TRBV12-3/TRBV12-4 | NA | TGCGCCAGCAGCCTTACAGGGAGTGGGGCCAACGTCCTGACTTTC | CASSLTGSGANVLTF
16 | TRBJ2-7 | few | TRBV6-2/TRBV6-3 | TRBD1 | TGTGCCAGCAGTCGACACAGGGGCTTGAGCTCCTACGAGCAGTACTTC | CASSRHRGLSSYEQYF
16 | TRBJ2-7 | NA | TRBV7-2 | NA | TGTGCCAGCAGCCATCCCAGAGAGCGGAACTCCTACGAGCAGTACTTC | CASSHPRERNSYEQYF